The present T cell receptor (beta chain) was sequenced within a study of blood T cells in healthy people across ages. As concerns this clonotype: Its antigen is unknown.

Every sample yielded at least 6.5 million isolated PBMCs. Germline V CDR1 and CDR2: WNHNN, SYGVQD (reference sequence). CDR3 size: 16 residues. The V gene end was trimmed by 4 bases and the J gene end by 8 bases; junction bases not matched to a gene: 10. Broader study findings: No conclusive comparison of naive versus antigen-experienced cells was possible with unsorted PBMCs.

Together with a sample-barcoded 5' primer, a J-beta primer mix was included in a second PCR lasting about 7 to 11 cycles. TCRdb re-analysed the 5' RACE reads in MiXCR, keeping a single row per CDR3 protein. The sample yields around 700,000 distinct CDR3 sequences, 20% to 30% seen once. The sample was also linked to a second study, of T cells of mothers and their children.

The sequence was obtained from a boy aged 5-17 years in good health. The sample was blood. The chain joins TRBV10-1 to TRBJ2-1, with 11 bases that match TRBD2. The CDR3 bases are TGCGCCAGCAGTGCGGGGGGGACTAGCGGCCGCGATGAGCAGTTCTTC. Amino acid sequence: CASSAGGTSGRDEQFF.